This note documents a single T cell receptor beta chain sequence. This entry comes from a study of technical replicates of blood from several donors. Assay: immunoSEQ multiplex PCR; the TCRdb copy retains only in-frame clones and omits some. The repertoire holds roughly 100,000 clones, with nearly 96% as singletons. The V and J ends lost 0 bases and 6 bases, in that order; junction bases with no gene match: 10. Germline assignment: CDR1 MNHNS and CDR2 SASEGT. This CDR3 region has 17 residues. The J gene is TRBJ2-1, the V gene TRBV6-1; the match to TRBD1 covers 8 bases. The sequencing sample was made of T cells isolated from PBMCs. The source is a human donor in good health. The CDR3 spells CASSEAAGTGGGNEQFF. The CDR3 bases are TGTGCCAGCAGTGAAGCAGCCGGGACAGGTGGGGGCAATGAGCAGTTCTTC.